This is a list of T cell receptor beta chains from one sample in a study of blood T cell repertoires in COVID-19. TCRdb's table, derived via immunoSEQ multiplex PCR, lists solely in-frame clones and lacks some. The data show about 190,000 clones, 80% to 90% seen once. The specimen sequenced was peripheral blood. The origin of the receptors is a man between 50 and 59 years old with active or convalescent COVID-19. The CDR3 runs from the conserved cysteine through the conserved F or W. A D gene is named only where the DNA matches it firmly. Size values are once, few and many counts, or a class for expanded clones, and some rows have none.

CDR3aa,CDR3nt,v_gene,d_gene,j_gene,abundance
CASSSLAGPSQETQYF,TGTGCCAGCAGCTCGCTAGCGGGACCGTCCCAAGAGACCCAGTACTTC,TRBV5-4,TRBD2,TRBJ2-5,-
CATLGGETQYF,TGTGCCACCCTGGGGGGGGAGACCCAGTACTTC,TRBV6-5,TRBD2,TRBJ2-5,-
CASSPKGQGAYYGYTF,TGTGCCAGCTCACCAAAGGGACAGGGGGCGTACTATGGCTACACCTTC,TRBV18,TRBD1,TRBJ1-2,-
CATSRDIESGQPQHF,TGTGCCACCAGCAGAGATATAGAATCGGGTCAGCCCCAGCATTTT,TRBV15,-,TRBJ1-5,-
CASSREAEAFF,TGTGCCAGCAGCAGGGAGGCTGAAGCTTTCTTT,TRBV2,-,TRBJ1-1,-
CASRGTGLYGYTF,TGTGCCAGCAGGGGAACAGGGTTGTATGGCTACACCTTC,TRBV3-1/TRBV3-2,-,TRBJ1-2,-
CASSLEGNLYGYTF,TGTGCCAGCAGCTTGGAGGGGAACCTCTATGGCTACACCTTC,TRBV5-6,-,TRBJ1-2,-
CASRFRQGGLYEQYF,TGTGCCAGCAGATTCAGACAGGGTGGTTTGTACGAGCAGTACTTC,TRBV7-6,TRBD1,TRBJ2-7,-
CASSTGGVRDTQYF,TGCGCCAGCAGTACTGGGGGGGTCAGAGATACGCAGTATTTT,TRBV5-1,TRBD2,TRBJ2-3,-
CASSTGRRATHYGYTF,TGTGCCAGCAGTACGGGGCGGAGGGCAACCCACTATGGCTACACCTTC,TRBV6-6,-,TRBJ1-2,few
CATSRDNLYTEAFF,TGTGCCACCAGCAGAGATAATTTGTACACTGAAGCTTTCTTT,TRBV15,-,TRBJ1-1,once
CATSDLAGGGRADEQFF,TGTGCCACCAGTGATCTAGCGGGAGGTGGGCGGGCCGATGAGCAGTTCTTC,TRBV24-1,TRBD2,TRBJ2-1,-
CAISDSSTDTQYF,TGTGCCATCAGTGATTCTAGTACAGATACGCAGTATTTT,TRBV10-3,-,TRBJ2-3,-
CASSQDRQGTAKNIQYF,TGCGCCAGCAGCCAAGATCGACAGGGAACAGCCAAAAACATTCAGTACTTC,TRBV4-3,TRBD1,TRBJ2-4,-
CASSRDRSYEQYF,TGTGCCAGTAGCAGGGACAGGTCCTACGAGCAGTACTTC,TRBV19,TRBD1,TRBJ2-7,-
CASSLTPRGNTEAFF,TGTGCCAGCAGCTTGACCCCCCGGGGGAACACTGAAGCTTTCTTT,TRBV5-6,-,TRBJ1-1,-
CASSPDTTVAKNIQYF,TGTGCCAGCAGCCCAGATACCACAGTAGCCAAAAACATTCAGTACTTC,TRBV5-6,-,TRBJ2-4,-
CASSREDRVKDTEAFF,TGTGCCAGCAGCCGGGAGGACAGGGTAAAAGACACTGAAGCTTTCTTT,TRBV5-4,TRBD1,TRBJ1-1,once
CASSQRADRRRVRDYGYTF,TGCGCCAGCAGTCAACGAGCAGACCGGCGGAGGGTACGTGACTATGGCTACACCTTC,TRBV23-1,-,TRBJ1-2,-
CASGLSGGSYNEQFF,TGTGCTAGTGGTCTTAGCGGGGGCTCCTACAATGAGCAGTTCTTC,TRBV12-5,TRBD2,TRBJ2-1,-
CATNGGSLTEQFF,TGTGCCACCAACGGGGGGTCCCTAACTGAGCAGTTCTTC,TRBV24-1,TRBD2,TRBJ2-1,-